This TCR beta chain was identified during a study of T cells in narcolepsy. About the study: Healthy controls were enrolled alongside patients with narcolepsy type 1 or type 2.

General study points: Some memory CD4+ repertoires had no autoreactive clone sequences. Autoreactive clonotypes reportedly recurred in blood of same and different patients, not controls. HCRT-specific and TRIB2-specific autoreactive clonotypes appeared among same-patient CSF and blood CD4+ clonotypes.

Data came from immunoSEQ multiplex PCR; TCRdb stores just in-frame clones and leaves some out. The sample shows 27,000 or so clones, roughly nine tenths of them seen only once. Turning to this clone: No antigen is known for it.

V was pared by 4 bases and J by 3 bases, with 2 bases of the junction left unmatched. The CDR3 extends over 14 amino acids. Germline V lookup: CDR1 SGHRS, CDR2 YFSETQ. What was sequenced was CD45RA- memory CD4+ T cells from PBMCs. The V and J genes are TRBV5-1 and TRBJ2-1, with 9 nucleotides matching TRBD1. The receptor comes from a human donor with narcolepsy. The chain's CDR3 is CASSGTGIYNEQFF. The CDR3 nucleotides read TGCGCCAGCAGCGGGACAGGGATCTACAATGAGCAGTTCTTC. The variable domain in full, with the rest retrieved from reference TRBV5-1 and TRBJ2-1, is KAGVTQTPRYLIKTRGQQVTLSCSPISGHRSVSWYQQTPGQGLQFLFEYFSETQRNKGNFPGRFSGRQFSNSRSEMNVSTLELGDSALYLCASSGTGIYNEQFFGPGTRLTVL.